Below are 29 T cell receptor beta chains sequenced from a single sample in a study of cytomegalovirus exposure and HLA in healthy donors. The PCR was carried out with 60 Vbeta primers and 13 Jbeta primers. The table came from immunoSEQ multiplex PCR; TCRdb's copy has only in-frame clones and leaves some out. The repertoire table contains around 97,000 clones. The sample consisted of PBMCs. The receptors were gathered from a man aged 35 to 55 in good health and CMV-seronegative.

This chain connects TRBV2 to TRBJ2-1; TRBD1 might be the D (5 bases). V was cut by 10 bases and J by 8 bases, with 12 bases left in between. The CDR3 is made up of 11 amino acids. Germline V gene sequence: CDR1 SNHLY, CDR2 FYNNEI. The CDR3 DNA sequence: TGTGCCACCACAGGCTTGGATGAGCAGTTCTTC. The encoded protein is CATTGLDEQFF. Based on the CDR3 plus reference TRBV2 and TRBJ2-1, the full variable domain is EPEVTQTPSHQVTQMGQEVILRCVPISNHLYFYWYRQILGQKVEFLVSFYNNEISEKSEIFDDQFSVERPDGSNFTLKIRSTKLEDSAMYFCATTGLDEQFFGPGTRLTVL.

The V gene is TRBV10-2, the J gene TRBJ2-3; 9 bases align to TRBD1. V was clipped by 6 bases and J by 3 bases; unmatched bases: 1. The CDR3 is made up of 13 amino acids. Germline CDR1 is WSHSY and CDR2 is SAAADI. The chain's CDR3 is CASRTGGTDTQYF. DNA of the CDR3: TGCGCCAGCAGGACAGGGGGAACAGATACGCAGTATTTT.

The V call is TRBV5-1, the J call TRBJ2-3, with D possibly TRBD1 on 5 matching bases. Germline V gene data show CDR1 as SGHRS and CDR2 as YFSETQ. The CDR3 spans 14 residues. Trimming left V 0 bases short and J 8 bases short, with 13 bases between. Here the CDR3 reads CASSLGQLALTQYF. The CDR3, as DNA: TGCGCCAGCAGCTTGGGACAGTTGGCCCTTACGCAGTATTTT.

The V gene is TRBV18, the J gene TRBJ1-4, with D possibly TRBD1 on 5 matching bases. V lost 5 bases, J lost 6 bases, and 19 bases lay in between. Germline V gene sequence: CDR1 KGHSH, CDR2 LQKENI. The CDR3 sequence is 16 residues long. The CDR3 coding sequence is TGTGCCAGCTCAACCAGCCCGGGACGGGGGTATGAAAAACTGTTTTTT. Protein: CASSTSPGRGYEKLFF.

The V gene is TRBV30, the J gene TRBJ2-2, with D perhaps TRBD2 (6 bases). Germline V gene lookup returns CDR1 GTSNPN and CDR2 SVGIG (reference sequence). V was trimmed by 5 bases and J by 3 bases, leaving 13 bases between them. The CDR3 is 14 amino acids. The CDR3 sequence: CAWGPGGYTGELFF. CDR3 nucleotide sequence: TGTGCCTGGGGGCCTGGGGGGTACACCGGGGAGCTGTTTTTT.

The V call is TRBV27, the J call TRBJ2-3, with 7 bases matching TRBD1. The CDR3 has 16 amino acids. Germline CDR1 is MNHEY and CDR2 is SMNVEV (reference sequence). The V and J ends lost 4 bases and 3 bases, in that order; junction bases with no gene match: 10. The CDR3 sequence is CASSSPQGFSTDTQYF. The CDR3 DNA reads TGTGCCAGCAGTTCCCCACAGGGGTTTAGTACAGATACGCAGTATTTT.

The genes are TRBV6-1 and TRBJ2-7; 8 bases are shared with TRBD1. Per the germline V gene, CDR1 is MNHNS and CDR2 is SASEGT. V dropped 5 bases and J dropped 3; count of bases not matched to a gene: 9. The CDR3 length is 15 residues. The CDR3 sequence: CASSPEPGGGYEQYF. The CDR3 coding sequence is TGTGCCAGCAGTCCTGAACCAGGGGGCGGCTACGAGCAGTACTTC.

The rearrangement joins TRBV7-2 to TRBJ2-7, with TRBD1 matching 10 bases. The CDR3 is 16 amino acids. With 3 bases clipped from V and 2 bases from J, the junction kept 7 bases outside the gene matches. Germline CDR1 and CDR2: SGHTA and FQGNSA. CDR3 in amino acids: CASSFKTGGNTYEQYF. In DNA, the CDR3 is TGTGCCAGCAGCTTCAAGACAGGGGGCAACACCTACGAGCAGTACTTC.

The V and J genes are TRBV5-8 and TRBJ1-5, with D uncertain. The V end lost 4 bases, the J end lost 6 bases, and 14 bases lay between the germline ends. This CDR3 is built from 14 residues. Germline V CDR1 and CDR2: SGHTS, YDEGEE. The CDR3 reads CASSVGGVGQPQHF. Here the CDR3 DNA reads TGTGCCAGCAGCGTCGGCGGGGTAGGTCAGCCCCAGCATTTT.

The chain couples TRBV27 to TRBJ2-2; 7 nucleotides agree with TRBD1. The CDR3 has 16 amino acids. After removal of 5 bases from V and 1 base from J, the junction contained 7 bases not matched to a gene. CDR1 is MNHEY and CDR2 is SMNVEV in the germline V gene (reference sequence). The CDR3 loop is CASSPNRGRNTGELFF. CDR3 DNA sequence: TGTGCCAGCAGTCCGAACAGGGGTAGGAACACCGGGGAGCTGTTTTTT.

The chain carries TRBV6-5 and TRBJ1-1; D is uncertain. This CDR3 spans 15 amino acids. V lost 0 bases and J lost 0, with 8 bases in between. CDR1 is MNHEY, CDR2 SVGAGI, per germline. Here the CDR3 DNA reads TGTGCCAGCAGTTACTCGGGAGGGTTGAACACTGAAGCTTTCTTT. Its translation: CASSYSGGLNTEAFF.

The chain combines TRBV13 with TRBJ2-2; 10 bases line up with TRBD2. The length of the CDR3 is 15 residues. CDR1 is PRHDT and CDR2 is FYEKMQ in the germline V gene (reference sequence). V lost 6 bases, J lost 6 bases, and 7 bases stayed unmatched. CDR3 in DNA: TGTGCCAGCAGTCCTAGCGGGGGTCTCTCCGGGGAGCTGTTTTTT. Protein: CASSPSGGLSGELFF.

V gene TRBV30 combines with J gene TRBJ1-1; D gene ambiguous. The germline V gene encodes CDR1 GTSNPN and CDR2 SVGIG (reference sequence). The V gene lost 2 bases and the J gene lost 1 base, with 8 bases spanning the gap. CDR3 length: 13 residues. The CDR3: CAWSITANTEAFF. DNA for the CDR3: TGTGCCTGGAGTATTACAGCGAACACTGAAGCTTTCTTT.

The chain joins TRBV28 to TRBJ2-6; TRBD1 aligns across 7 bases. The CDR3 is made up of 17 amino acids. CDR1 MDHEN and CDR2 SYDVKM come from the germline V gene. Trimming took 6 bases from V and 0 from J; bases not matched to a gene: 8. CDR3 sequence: CASSQPNRGSGANVLTF. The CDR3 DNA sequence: TGTGCCAGCAGCCAACCAAACAGGGGCTCTGGGGCCAACGTCCTGACTTTC.

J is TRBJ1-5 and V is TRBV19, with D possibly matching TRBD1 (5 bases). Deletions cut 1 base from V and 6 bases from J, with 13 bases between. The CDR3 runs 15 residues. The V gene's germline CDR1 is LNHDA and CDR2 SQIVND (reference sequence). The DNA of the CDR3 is TGTGCCAGTAGTATAGTCCCAGGGCGAATTCAGCCCCAGCATTTT. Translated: CASSIVPGRIQPQHF.

The CDR3 sequence is CASSQGGQNKETQYF. As DNA, the CDR3 is TGCGCCAGCAGCCAAGGGGGGCAGAACAAAGAGACCCAGTACTTC. The chain recombines TRBV4-1 with TRBJ2-5, with D possibly matching TRBD1 (6 bases). The germline V and J ends were trimmed by 1 base and 3 bases, with 12 bases remaining between them. This CDR3 contains 15 residues. Germline CDR1 and CDR2: MGHRA and YSYEKL.

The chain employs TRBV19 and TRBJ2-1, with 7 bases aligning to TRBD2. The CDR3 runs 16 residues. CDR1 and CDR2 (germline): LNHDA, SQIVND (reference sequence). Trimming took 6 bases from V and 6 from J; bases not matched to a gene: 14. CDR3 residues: CASSKVGAGITNEQFF. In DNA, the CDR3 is TGTGCCAGTAGCAAAGTTGGAGCGGGGATCACCAATGAGCAGTTCTTC.

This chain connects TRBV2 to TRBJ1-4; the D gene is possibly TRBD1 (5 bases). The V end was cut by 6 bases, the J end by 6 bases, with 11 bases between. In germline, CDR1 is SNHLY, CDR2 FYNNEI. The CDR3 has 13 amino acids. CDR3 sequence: CASRDPRDEKLFF. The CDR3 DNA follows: TGTGCCAGCAGGGACCCCAGGGATGAAAAACTGTTTTTT.

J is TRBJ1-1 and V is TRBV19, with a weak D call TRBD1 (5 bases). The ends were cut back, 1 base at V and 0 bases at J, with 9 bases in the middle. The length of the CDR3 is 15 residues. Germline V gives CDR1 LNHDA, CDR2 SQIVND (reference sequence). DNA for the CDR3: TGTGCCAGTAGTATAGGGGGCTGGATGAACACTGAAGCTTTCTTT. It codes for CASSIGGWMNTEAFF.

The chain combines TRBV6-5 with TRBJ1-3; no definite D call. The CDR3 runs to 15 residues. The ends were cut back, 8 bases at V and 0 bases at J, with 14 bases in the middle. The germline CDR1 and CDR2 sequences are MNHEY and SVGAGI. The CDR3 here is CASSATRVSGNTIYF. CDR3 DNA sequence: TGTGCCAGCTCGGCAACGCGGGTCTCTGGAAACACCATATATTTT.

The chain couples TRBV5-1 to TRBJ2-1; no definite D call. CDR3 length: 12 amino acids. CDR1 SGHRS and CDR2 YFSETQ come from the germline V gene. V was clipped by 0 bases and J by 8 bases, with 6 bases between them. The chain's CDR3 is CASSLAAYEQFF. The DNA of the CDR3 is TGCGCCAGCAGCTTGGCAGCGTATGAGCAGTTCTTC.

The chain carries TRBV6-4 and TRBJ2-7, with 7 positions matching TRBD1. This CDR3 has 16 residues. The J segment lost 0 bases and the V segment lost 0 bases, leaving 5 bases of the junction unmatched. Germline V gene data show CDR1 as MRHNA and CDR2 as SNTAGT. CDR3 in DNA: TGTGCCAGCAGTGACTCGAGGGGACAGAGCTCCTACGAGCAGTACTTC. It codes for CASSDSRGQSSYEQYF.

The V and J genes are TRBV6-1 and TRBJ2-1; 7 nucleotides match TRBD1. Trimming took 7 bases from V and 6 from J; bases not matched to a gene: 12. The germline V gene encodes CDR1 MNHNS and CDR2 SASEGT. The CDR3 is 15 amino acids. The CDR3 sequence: CASKSQGVSGNEQFF. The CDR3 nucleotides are TGTGCCAGCAAAAGTCAGGGGGTCTCTGGCAATGAGCAGTTCTTC.

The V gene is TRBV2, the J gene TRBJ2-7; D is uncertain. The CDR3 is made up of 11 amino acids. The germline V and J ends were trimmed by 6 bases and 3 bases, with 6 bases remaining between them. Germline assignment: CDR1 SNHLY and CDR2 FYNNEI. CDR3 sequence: CASRAYYEQYF. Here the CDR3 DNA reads TGTGCCAGCAGAGCCTACTACGAGCAGTACTTC.

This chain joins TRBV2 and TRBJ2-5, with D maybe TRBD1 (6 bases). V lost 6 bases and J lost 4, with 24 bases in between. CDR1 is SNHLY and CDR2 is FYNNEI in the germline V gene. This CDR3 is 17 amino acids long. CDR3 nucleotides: TGTGCCAGCAGACGATCAGGGCCGGGGACAAATAGAGAGACCCAGTACTTC. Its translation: CASRRSGPGTNRETQYF.

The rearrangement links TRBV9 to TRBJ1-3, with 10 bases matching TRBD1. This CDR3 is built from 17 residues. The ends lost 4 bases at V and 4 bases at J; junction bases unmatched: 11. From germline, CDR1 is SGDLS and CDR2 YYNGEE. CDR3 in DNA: TGTGCCAGCAGCCCTAGTGGGACAGGGGTAGTCGGAAACACCATATATTTT. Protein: CASSPSGTGVVGNTIYF.

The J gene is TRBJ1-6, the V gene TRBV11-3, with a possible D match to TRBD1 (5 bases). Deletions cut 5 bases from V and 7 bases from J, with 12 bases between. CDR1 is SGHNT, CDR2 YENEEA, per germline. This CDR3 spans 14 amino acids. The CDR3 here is CASSMGGINSPLHF. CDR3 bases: TGTGCCAGCAGCATGGGGGGGATCAATTCACCCCTCCACTTT.

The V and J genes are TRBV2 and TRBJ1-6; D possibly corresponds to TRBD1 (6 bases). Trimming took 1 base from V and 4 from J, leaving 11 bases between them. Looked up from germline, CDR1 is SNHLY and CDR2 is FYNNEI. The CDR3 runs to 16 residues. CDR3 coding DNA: TGTGCCAGCAGTGAAGATGGCCAGGGGTATAATTCACCCCTCCACTTT. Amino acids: CASSEDGQGYNSPLHF.

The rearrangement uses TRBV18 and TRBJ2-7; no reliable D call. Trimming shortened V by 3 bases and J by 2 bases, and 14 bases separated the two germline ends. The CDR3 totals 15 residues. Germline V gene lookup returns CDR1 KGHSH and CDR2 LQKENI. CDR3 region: CASSPPNRVTYEQYF. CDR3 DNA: TGTGCCAGCTCACCTCCCAATCGAGTTACCTACGAGCAGTACTTC.